Detailed here is one T cell receptor beta chain. The data originate from a study of blood T cell repertoires in COVID-19. Sequencing was performed with immunoSEQ multiplex PCR; in TCRdb, only in-frame clones are kept and a portion is missing. Among about 320,000 clones listed, 86% were seen once. The CDR3 is 19 residues long. The material sequenced was peripheral blood. The TCR comes from a woman aged 45-65 years with acute or convalescent COVID-19. The chain uses TRBV21-1 and TRBJ1-3; the table's D call, TRBD1, has no DNA check behind it. TRBV21-1 has pseudogene status. CDR3 region: CASSNSRGAVRGSGNTIYF. The CDR3 DNA sequence: TGTGCCAGCAGCAATTCCAGGGGGGCAGTTCGGGGCTCTGGAAACACCATATATTTT.